This T cell receptor beta chain came from a study of Ad26.COV2.S vaccination and SARS-CoV-2 variants. Study overall: COV1001, an Ad26.COV2.S trial, supplied this vaccine-arm donor. General observations from the study: Total T cell responses were possibly underestimated by TCR breadth and depth analyses.

V trimming: 4 bases; J trimming: 1 base; junction bases outside the gene matches: 15. The CDR3 is 19 amino acids. Germline V lookup: CDR1 SGDLS, CDR2 YYNGEE. About this clone itself: The antigen is unknown.

Data came from immunoSEQ multiplex PCR; TCRdb stores just in-frame clones and leaves some out. The repertoire has around 300,000 clones, less than 90% of them found once; the top ten carry over 8.5%. The treatment here: approximately 18 received Ad26.COV2.S at low or high dose, single or two shots; roughly five received placebo; per-sample allocation not given. After the first vaccine or placebo injection, samples were drawn on day 63. In Boston, the donor was an adult between 18-55 years of age. Expression of Wuhan-strain SARS-CoV-2 spike came from the Ad26 vector that formed the vaccine. The chain has TRBV9 and TRBJ2-3; 10 bases are shared with TRBD2. The sequencing here drew on peripheral blood, taken in a trial of Ad26.COV2.S vaccine versus placebo. The origin of this receptor is a person aged 18-60 years who received the Ad26.COV2.S COVID-19 vaccine or a placebo. The DNA of the CDR3 is TGTGCCAGCAGCCCCCGGAGTAGCGGGGGGCCTACACGCACAGATACGCAGTATTTT. Its protein is CASSPRSSGGPTRTDTQYF.